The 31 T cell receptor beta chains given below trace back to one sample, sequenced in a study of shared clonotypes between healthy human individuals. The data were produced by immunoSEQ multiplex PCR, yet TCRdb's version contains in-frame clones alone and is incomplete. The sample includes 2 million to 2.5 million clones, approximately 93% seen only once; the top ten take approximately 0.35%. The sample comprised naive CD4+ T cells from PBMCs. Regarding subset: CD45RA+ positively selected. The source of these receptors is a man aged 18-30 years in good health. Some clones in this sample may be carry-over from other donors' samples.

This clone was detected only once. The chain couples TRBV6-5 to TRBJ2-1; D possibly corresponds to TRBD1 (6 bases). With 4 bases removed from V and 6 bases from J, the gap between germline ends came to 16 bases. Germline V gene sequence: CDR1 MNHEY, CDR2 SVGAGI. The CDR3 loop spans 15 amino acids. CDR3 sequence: CASSLRVPQGNEQFF. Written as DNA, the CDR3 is TGTGCCAGCAGTTTGCGGGTCCCACAGGGCAATGAGCAGTTCTTC.

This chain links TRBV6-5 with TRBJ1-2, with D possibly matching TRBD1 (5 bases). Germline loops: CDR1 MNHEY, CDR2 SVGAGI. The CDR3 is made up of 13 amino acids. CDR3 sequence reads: CVSRGGEDYGYTF. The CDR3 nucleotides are TGTGTCTCCCGGGGCGGCGAAGACTATGGCTACACCTTC.

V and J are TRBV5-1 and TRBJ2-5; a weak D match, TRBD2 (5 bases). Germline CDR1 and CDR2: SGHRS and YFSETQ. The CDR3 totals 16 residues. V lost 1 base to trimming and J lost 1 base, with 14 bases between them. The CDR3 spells CASSLHAGGTQETQYF. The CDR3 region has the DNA TGCGCCAGCAGCTTGCACGCCGGAGGTACCCAAGAGACCCAGTACTTC.

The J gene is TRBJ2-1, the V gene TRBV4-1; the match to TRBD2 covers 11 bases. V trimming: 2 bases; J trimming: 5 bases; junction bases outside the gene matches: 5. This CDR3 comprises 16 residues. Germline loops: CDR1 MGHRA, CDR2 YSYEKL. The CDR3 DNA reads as TGCGCCAGCAGCCAACCGACTAGCGGGATTGACAATGAGCAGTTCTTC. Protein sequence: CASSQPTSGIDNEQFF.

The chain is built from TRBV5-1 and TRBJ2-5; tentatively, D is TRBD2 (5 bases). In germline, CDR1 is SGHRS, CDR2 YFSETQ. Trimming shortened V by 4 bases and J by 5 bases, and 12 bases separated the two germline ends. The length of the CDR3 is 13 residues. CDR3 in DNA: TGCGCCAGCAGCGCGACGGGGAAGGAGACCCAGTACTTC. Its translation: CASSATGKETQYF.

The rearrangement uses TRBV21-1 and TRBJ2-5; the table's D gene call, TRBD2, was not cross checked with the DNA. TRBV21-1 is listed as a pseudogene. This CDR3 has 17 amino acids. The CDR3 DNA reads TGTGCCAGCACCAGGGGGACTAGCGGGAGGGCCCAGGAGACCCAGTACTTC. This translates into CASTRGTSGRAQETQYF.

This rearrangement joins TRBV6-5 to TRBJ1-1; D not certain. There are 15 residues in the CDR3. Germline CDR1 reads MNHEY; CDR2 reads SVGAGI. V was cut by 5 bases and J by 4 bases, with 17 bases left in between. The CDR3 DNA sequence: TGTGCCAGCAGTGCCCCTGGGAGGGCGCGCACTGAAGCTTTCTTT. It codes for CASSAPGRARTEAFF.

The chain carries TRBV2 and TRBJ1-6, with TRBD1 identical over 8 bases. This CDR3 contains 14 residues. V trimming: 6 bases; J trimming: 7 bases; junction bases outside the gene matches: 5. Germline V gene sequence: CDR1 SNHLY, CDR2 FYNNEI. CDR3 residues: CASRRTGSNSPLHF. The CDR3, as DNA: TGTGCCAGCAGGAGGACAGGGAGCAATTCACCCCTCCACTTT.

This chain's CDR3 is CASSVWSSGANVLTF. Here the CDR3 DNA reads TGTGCCAGCAGTGTTTGGAGCTCTGGGGCCAACGTCCTGACTTTC. This chain joins TRBV25-1 and TRBJ2-6, with no clear D. The CDR3 totals 15 residues. Germline values: CDR1 MGHDK, CDR2 SYGVNS. Trimming cost V 4 bases and J 0 bases, with 7 bases left between them.

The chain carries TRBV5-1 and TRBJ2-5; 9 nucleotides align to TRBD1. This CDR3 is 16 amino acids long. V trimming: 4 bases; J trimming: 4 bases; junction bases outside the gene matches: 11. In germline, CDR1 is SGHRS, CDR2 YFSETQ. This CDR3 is CASSPGTGIVGETQYF. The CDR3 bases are TGCGCCAGCAGCCCCGGGACAGGGATAGTCGGAGAGACCCAGTACTTC.

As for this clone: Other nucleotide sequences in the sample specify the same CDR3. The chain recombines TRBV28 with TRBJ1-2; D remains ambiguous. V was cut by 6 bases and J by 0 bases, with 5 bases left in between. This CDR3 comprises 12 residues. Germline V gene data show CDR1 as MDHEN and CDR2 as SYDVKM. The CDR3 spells CASSGTNYGYTF. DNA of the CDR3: TGTGCCAGCAGCGGGACTAACTATGGCTACACCTTC.

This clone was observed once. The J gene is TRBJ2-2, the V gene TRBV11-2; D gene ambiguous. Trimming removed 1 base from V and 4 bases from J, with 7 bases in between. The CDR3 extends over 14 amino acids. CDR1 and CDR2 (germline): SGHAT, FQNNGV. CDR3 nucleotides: TGTGCCAGCAGCTTAGCCCAGTCCACCGGGGAGCTGTTTTTT. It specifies CASSLAQSTGELFF.

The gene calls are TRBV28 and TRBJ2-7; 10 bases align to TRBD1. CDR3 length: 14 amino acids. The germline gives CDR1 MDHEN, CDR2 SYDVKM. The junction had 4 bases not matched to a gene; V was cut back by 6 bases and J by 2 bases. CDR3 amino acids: CASRPGQGPYEQYF. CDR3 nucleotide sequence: TGTGCCAGCAGACCGGGACAGGGGCCCTACGAGCAGTACTTC.

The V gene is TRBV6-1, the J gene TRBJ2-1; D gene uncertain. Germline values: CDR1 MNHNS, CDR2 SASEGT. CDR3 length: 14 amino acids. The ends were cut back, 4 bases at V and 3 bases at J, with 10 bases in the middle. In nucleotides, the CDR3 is TGTGCCAGCAGTGTGGGCGGCGGCTACAATGAGCAGTTCTTC. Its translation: CASSVGGGYNEQFF.

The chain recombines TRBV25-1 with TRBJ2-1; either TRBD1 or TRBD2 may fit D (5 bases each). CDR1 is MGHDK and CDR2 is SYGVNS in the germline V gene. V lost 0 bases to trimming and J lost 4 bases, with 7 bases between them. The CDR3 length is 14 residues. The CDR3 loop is CASSEYGTYNEQFF. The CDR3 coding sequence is TGTGCCAGCAGTGAATATGGGACGTACAATGAGCAGTTCTTC.

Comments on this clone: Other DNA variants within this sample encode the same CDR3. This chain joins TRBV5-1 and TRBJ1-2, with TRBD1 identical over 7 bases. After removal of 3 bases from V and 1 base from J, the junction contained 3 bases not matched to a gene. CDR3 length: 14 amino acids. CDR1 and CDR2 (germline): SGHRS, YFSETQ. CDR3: CASSSGTVNYGYTF. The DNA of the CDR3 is TGCGCCAGCAGCTCCGGGACAGTTAACTATGGCTACACCTTC.

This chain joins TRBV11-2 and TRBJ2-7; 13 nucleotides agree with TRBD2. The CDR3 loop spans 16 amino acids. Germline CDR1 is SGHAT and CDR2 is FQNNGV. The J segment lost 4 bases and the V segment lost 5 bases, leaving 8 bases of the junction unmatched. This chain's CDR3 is CASSPGLAGVGYEQYF. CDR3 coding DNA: TGTGCCAGCAGCCCAGGACTAGCGGGAGTCGGGTACGAGCAGTACTTC.

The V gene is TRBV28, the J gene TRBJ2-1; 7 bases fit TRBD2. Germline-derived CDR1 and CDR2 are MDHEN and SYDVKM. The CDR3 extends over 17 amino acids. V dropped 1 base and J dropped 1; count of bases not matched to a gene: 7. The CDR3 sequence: CASSLYSWRESYNEQFF. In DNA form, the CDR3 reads TGTGCCAGCAGTTTATATTCTTGGCGGGAGTCCTACAATGAGCAGTTCTTC. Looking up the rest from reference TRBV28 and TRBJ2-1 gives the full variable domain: DVKVTQSSRYLVKRTGEKVFLECVQDMDHENMFWYRQDPGLGLRLIYFSYDVKMKEKGDIPEGYSVSREKKERFSLILESASTNQTSMYLCASSLYSWRESYNEQFFGPGTRLTVL.

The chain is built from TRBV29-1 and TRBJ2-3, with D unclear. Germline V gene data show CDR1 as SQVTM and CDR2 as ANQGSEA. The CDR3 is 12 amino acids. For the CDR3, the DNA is TGCATCGGGTCACCCGAGCAAGATACGCAGTATTTT. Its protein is CIGSPEQDTQYF.

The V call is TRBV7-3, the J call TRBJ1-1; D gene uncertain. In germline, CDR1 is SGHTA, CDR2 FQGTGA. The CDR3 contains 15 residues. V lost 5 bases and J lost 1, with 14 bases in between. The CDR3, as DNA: TGTGCCAGCAGCCCATTGGCAGTACAGAACACTGAAGCTTTCTTT. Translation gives CASSPLAVQNTEAFF.

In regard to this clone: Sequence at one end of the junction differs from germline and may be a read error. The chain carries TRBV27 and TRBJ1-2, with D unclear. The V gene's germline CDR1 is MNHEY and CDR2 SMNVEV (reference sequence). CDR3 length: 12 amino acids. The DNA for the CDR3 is TGTGCCACCAGTGGCACGGTGGGGGGCTACACCTTC. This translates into CATSGTVGGYTF.

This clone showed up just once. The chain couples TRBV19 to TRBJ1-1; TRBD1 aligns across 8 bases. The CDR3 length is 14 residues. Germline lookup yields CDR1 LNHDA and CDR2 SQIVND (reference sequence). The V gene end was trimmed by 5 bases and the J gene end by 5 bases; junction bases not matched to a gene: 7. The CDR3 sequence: CASSSTGDRTEAFF. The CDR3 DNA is TGTGCCAGTAGTTCGACAGGGGATAGGACTGAAGCTTTCTTT.

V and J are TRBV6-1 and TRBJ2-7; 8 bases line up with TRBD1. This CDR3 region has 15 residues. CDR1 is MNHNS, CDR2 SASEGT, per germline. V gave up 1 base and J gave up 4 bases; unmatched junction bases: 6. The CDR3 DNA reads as TGTGCCAGCAGTGAAGTTTCAGGGGGCTATTACGAGCAGTACTTC. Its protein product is CASSEVSGGYYEQYF.

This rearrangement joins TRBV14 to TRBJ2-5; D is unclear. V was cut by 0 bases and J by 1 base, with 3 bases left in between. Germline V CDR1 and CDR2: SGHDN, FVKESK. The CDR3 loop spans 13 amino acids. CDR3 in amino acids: CASSQEPQETQYF. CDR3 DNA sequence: TGTGCCAGCAGCCAAGAGCCCCAAGAGACCCAGTACTTC.

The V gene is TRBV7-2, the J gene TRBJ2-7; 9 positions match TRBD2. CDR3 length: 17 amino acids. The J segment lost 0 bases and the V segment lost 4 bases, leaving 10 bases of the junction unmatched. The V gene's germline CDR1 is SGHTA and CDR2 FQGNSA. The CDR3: CASSSSLAGALSYEQYF. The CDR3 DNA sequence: TGTGCCAGCAGCTCCAGCTTAGCGGGAGCCCTCTCCTACGAGCAGTACTTC.

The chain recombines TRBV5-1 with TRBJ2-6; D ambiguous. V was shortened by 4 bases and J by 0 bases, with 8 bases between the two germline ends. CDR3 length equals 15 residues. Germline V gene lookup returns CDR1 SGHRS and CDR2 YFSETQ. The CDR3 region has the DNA TGCGCCAGCAGCCCATCAACCTCTGGGGCCAACGTCCTGACTTTC. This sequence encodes CASSPSTSGANVLTF.

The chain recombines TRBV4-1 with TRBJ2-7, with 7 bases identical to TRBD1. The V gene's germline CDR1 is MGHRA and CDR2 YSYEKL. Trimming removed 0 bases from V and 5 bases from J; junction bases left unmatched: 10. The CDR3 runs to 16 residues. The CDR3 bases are TGCGCCAGCAGCCAAGATCTAACAGGGGTTTGGAACGAGCAGTACTTC. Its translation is CASSQDLTGVWNEQYF.

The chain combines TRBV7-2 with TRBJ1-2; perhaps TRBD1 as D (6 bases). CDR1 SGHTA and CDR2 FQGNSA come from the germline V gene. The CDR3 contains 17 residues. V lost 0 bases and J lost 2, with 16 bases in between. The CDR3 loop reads CASSLARGVGQNYGYTF. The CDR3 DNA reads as TGTGCCAGCAGCTTAGCTCGGGGAGTTGGACAGAACTATGGCTACACCTTC.

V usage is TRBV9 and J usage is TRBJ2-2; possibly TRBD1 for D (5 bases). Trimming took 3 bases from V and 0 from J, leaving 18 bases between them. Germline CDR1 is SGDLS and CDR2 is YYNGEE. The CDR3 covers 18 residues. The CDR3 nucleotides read TGTGCCAGCAGCGAGGGGAACGGCGTACGGGCGAACACCGGGGAGCTGTTTTTT. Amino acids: CASSEGNGVRANTGELFF.

The CDR3 is CASSERALPPLHF. In DNA, the CDR3 is TGTGCCAGCAGTGAACGGGCTCTTCCCCCCCTCCACTTT. The chain carries TRBV6-5 and TRBJ1-6; D unclear. The CDR3 sequence is 13 residues long. The germline V gene encodes CDR1 MNHEY and CDR2 SVGAGI. V lost 5 bases and J 13 bases, leaving 15 bases between the germline ends.

Here the CDR3 reads CASSQDSTNEQFF. CDR3 bases: TGTGCCAGCAGCCAAGACAGTACCAATGAGCAGTTCTTC. This rearrangement joins TRBV4-2 to TRBJ2-1; unclear D gene. The germline V gene encodes CDR1 LGHNA and CDR2 YNFKEQ. The CDR3 has 13 residues. Trimming took 0 bases from V and 6 from J, leaving 6 bases between them.